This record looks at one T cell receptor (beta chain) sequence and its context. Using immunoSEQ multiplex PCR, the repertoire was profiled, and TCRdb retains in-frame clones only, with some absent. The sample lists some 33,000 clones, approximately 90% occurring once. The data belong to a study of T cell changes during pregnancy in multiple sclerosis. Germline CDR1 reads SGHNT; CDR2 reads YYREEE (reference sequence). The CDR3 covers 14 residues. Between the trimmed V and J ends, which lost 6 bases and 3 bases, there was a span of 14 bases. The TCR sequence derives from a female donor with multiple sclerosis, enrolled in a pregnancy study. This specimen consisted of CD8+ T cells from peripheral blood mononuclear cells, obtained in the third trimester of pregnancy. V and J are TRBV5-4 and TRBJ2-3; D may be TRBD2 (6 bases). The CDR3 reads CASTFPGGTDTQYF. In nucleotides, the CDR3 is TGTGCCAGCACCTTCCCCGGGGGTACAGATACGCAGTATTTT.